This T cell receptor (beta chain) emerged from a study of T cells after yellow fever vaccination. As to this clonotype: Its target is unknown.

Regarding the study as a whole: Boosting was followed by the reappearance of most primary-vaccination clones (around 96% CD4, around 86% CD8).

Germline V gene lookup returns CDR1 MNHNS and CDR2 SASEGT. V was trimmed by 8 bases and J by 3 bases, leaving 13 bases between them. The CDR3 is made up of 13 amino acids. TCRdb reprocessed the 5' RACE reads via MiXCR and lists one record per CDR3 protein. This sample yields approximately 180,000 distinct CDR3 sequences, of which 6.2% are seen a single time; approximately 3% belongs to the top ten. This material consisted of CD4+ T cells sorted from PBMCs, taken on the day of the first yellow fever vaccination. The source of this sequence is a man aged 18 to 30 who received the YFV17D yellow fever vaccine. The J gene is TRBJ1-2, the V gene TRBV6-1, with a possible D match to TRBD1 (6 bases). The CDR3 bases are TGTGCCAGCTCAGGGGTAGGGGACTATGGCTACACCTTC. It is translated as CASSGVGDYGYTF.